This is a list of T cell receptor beta chains from one sample in a study of blood T cell repertoires in COVID-19. Profiled with immunoSEQ multiplex PCR; TCRdb holds only in-frame clones, not every one. Of roughly 500,000 clones in the sample, 75% to 90% were seen once. Sequenced sample: PBMCs or T cells enriched from blood (not recorded which). The receptors were sampled from an older woman who had recovered from COVID-19. CDR3s include the opening cysteine and the closing phenylalanine or tryptophan. A D gene is named only where the DNA matches it firmly. Part of the rows lack a size; the others show once, few, many or a class for expanded clones.

D	V	size	J	CDR3
TRBD1	TRBV30	NA	TRBJ1-1	CAWSSGGRKTEAFF
NA	TRBV6-5	NA	TRBJ1-2	CASNPARGGSYTF
TRBD1	TRBV18	NA	TRBJ2-7	CASSRGQGAYEQYF
NA	TRBV11-2	NA	TRBJ2-1	CASSLAGAYNEQFF
NA	TRBV4-2	NA	TRBJ1-2	CASSLVGGEGGYTF
NA	TRBV10-1	NA	TRBJ2-3	CASSGMTGSSTDTQYF
NA	TRBV3-1/TRBV3-2	NA	TRBJ2-2	CASSLTAYTGELFF
NA	TRBV28	NA	TRBJ1-5	CASSLPAGLGPQHF
NA	TRBV4-1	once	TRBJ1-4	CASSQVPAVATNEKLFF
TRBD1	TRBV7-9	NA	TRBJ1-1	CASSFGQGNTEAFF
TRBD1	TRBV5-1	NA	TRBJ1-2	CASSLAPGQGSGGYTF
NA	TRBV6-1	NA	TRBJ1-5	CASSEQVVQPQHF
NA	TRBV27	NA	TRBJ1-1	CASSLWGVRGTEAFF
NA	TRBV6-5	NA	TRBJ1-5	CASKTGQISNQPQHF
NA	TRBV7-9	NA	TRBJ1-1	CASSLVPDRNTEAFF
TRBD1	TRBV3-1/TRBV3-2	NA	TRBJ1-5	CASSPTQGANQPQHF
TRBD1	TRBV6-6	NA	TRBJ1-1	CASSYGQGSEAFF
NA	TRBV11-2	NA	TRBJ1-2	CASSLEWGHGYTF
NA	TRBV3-1/TRBV3-2	NA	TRBJ1-3	CASSQGGAVNTIYF
NA	TRBV19	NA	TRBJ1-2	CASSFDRNYGYTF
NA	TRBV5-1	NA	TRBJ2-7	CASSLGQGFHEQYF
NA	TRBV5-5	NA	TRBJ2-6	CASSRDNPGGANVLTF
TRBD2	TRBV27	NA	TRBJ2-5	CASSLSKRLAGPQETQYF
TRBD1	TRBV9	few	TRBJ1-4	CASSATPGQGSDEKLFF
NA	TRBV2	NA	TRBJ1-2	CASRGGFYGYTF
NA	TRBV7-2	NA	TRBJ2-3	CASSLQSTDTQYF
TRBD1	TRBV9	NA	TRBJ2-1	CASSVGTGPYNEQFF
NA	TRBV9	NA	TRBJ1-2	CASSVGGKDYGYTF
NA	TRBV10-2	NA	TRBJ2-1	CASRETAYNEQFF
NA	TRBV11-2	NA	TRBJ1-2	CASSPGQTYGYTF
NA	TRBV11-2	NA	TRBJ1-1	CASSHRTIGETEAFF
NA	TRBV4-1	NA	TRBJ1-2	CASSQDIVRVGYTF
NA	TRBV19	NA	TRBJ1-4	CASSIGGEKLFF
NA	TRBV7-2	NA	TRBJ2-7	CASSLFIGANEQYF
NA	TRBV4-1	NA	TRBJ1-2	CASSPLGGVRGYTF
TRBD2	TRBV3-1/TRBV3-2	NA	TRBJ2-3	CASSQGFGASGSTQYF
NA	TRBV4-1	NA	TRBJ2-7	CASSPRGLSSYEQYF
NA	TRBV2	once	TRBJ1-1	CASSDFTEAFF
NA	TRBV19	NA	TRBJ1-2	CASRGSQRGYTF
NA	TRBV24-1	NA	TRBJ1-1	CATKWQGNTEAFF
NA	TRBV5-1	NA	TRBJ2-5	CASSPSQETQYF
TRBD1	TRBV10-3	NA	TRBJ1-1	CAIRDSENTEAFF